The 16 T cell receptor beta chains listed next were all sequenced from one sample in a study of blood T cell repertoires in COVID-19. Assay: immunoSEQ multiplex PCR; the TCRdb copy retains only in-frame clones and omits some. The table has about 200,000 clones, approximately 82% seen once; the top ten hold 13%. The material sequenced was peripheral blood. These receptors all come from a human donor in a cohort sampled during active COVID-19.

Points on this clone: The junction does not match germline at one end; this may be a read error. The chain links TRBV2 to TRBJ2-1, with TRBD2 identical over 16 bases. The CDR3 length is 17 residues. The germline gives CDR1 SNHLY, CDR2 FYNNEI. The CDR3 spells CASSEVSWGLAGGGEIF. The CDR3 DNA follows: TGTGCCAGCAGTGAAGTTAGTTGGGGACTAGCGGGAGGGGGAGAGATCTTC.

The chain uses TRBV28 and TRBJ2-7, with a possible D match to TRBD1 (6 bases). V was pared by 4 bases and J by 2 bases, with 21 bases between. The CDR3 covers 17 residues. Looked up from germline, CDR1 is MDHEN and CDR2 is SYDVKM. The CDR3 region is CASSSHGVRDKTYEQYF. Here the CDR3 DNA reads TGTGCCAGCAGTTCTCACGGGGTTCGGGACAAAACCTACGAGCAGTACTTC.

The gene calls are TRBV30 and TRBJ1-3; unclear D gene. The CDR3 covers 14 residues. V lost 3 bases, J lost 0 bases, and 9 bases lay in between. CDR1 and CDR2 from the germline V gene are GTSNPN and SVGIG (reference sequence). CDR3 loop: CAWRNRSSGNTIYF. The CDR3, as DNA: TGTGCCTGGAGGAATCGTAGCTCTGGAAACACCATATATTTT.

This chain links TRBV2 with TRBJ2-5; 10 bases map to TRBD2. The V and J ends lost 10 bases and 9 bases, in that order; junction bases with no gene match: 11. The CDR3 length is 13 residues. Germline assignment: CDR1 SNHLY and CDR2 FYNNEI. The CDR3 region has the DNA TGTGCCACGCAGACTAGCGGGCCTTCGGCCCAGTACTTC. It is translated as CATQTSGPSAQYF.

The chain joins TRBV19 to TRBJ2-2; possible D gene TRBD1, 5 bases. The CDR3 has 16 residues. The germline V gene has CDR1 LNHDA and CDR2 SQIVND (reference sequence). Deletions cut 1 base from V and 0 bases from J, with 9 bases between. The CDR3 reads CASSIGQYANTGELFF. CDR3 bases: TGTGCCAGTAGTATAGGACAGTACGCGAACACCGGGGAGCTGTTTTTT.

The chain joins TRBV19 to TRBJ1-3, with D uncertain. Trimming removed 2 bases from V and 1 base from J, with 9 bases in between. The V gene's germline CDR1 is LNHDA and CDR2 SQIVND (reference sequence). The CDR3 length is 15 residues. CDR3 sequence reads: CASSITASSGNTIYF. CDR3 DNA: TGTGCCAGTAGTATAACAGCCTCTTCTGGAAACACCATATATTTT.

CDR3 residues: CASSASRQGEQPQHF. In nucleotides, the CDR3 is TGTGCCAGCAGTGCGAGCCGACAGGGGGAACAGCCCCAGCATTTT. The V gene is TRBV6-1, the J gene TRBJ1-5; 9 bases fit TRBD1. Trimming cost V 4 bases and J 7 bases; bases outside gene matches: 8. Looked up from germline, CDR1 is MNHNS and CDR2 is SASEGT. The CDR3 has 15 amino acids.

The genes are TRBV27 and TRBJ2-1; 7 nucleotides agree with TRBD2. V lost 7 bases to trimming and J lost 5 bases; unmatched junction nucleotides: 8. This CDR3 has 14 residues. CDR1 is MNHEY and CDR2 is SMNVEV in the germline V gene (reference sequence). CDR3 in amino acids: CASTAGEGDNEQFF. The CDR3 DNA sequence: TGTGCCAGCACGGCGGGAGAAGGGGACAATGAGCAGTTCTTC.

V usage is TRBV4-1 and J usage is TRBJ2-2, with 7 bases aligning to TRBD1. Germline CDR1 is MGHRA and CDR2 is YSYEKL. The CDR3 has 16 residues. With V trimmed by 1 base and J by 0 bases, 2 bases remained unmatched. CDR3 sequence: CASSQVQGANTGELFF. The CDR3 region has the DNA TGCGCCAGCAGCCAAGTTCAGGGGGCGAACACCGGGGAGCTGTTTTTT.

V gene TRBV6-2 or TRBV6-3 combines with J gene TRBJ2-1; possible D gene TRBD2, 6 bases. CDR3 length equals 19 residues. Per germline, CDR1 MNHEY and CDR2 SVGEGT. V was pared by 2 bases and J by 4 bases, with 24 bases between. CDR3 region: CASSYTLGMDRRGYNEQFF. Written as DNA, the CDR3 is TGTGCCAGCAGTTACACCCTCGGGATGGATCGGAGGGGATACAATGAGCAGTTCTTC.

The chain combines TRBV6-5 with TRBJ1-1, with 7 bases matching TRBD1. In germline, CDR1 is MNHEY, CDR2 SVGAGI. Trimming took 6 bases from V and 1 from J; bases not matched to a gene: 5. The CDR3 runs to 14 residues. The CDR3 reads CASRRQGPNTEAFF. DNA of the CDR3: TGTGCCAGCAGAAGACAGGGCCCGAACACTGAAGCTTTCTTT.

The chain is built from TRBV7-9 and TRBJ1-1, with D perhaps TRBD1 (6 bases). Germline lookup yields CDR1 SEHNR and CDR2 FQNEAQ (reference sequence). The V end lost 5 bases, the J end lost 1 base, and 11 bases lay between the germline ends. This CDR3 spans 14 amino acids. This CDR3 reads CASSMGHSNTEAFF. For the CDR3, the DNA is TGTGCCAGCAGCATGGGACACTCGAACACTGAAGCTTTCTTT.

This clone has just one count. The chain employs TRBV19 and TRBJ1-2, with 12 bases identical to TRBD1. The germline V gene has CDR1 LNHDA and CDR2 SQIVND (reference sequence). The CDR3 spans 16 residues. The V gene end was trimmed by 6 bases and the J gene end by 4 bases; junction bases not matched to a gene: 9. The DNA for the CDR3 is TGTGCCAGTAGCAAATCCGGGACAGGGGGCCTCTATGGCTACACCTTC. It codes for CASSKSGTGGLYGYTF.

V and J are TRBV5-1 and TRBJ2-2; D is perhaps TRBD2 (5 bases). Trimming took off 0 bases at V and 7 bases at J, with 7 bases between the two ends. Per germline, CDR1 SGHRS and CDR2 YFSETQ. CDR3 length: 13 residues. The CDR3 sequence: CASSLVGDGELFF. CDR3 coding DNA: TGCGCCAGCAGCTTGGTCGGGGACGGGGAGCTGTTTTTT.

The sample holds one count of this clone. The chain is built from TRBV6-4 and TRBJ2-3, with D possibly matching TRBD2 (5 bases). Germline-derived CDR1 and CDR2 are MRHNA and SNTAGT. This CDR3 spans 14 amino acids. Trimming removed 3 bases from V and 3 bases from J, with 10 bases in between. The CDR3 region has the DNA TGTGCCAGCAGTGATCCGGGATGGACAGATACGCAGTATTTT. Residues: CASSDPGWTDTQYF.

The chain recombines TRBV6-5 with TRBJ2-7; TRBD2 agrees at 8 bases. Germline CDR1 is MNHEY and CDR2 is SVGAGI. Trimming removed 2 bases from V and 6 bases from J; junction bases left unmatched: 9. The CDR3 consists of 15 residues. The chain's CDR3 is CASSYPGGERGEQYF. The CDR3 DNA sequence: TGTGCCAGCAGTTACCCGGGAGGGGAGCGAGGCGAGCAGTACTTC.